This section outlines one T cell receptor (beta chain) sequence together with its context. Antigen unknown. This entry belongs to a study of STAT3 mutations in large granular lymphocyte leukemia. Around 40,000 productive templates were obtained per sample on average. Using immunoSEQ multiplex PCR, the repertoire was profiled, and TCRdb retains in-frame clones only, with some absent. The data show 10,000 or so clones, with around 90% seen just once and around a quarter held by the top ten. Regarding the study as a whole: Some patients had dominant TCR clones larger than their STAT3 mutant burden. Sampling intervals varied between patients and samples. In T-cell large granular lymphocyte leukemia, about half of patients showed multiple immunodominant subclonotypes. TCR clonotype switching after therapy occurred in 6 of 18 patients.

This CDR3 comprises 13 residues. Germline V gene data show CDR1 as SGHVS and CDR2 as FQNEAQ. V shed 7 bases and J shed 1 base, with 10 bases lying between them. Sequenced material: peripheral blood mononuclear cells. This clonotype was sampled from a man aged 55 to 69 with T-cell large granular lymphocyte leukemia. Some clones in this sample may be carry-over from other donors' samples. The chain links TRBV7-8 to TRBJ2-5; the D gene is possibly TRBD1 (5 bases). The CDR3, as DNA: TGTGCCAGCACCTTCAGGGTCCAAGAGACCCAGTACTTC. Translation: CASTFRVQETQYF. Full variable domain (remainder filled in from reference TRBV7-8 and TRBJ2-5): GAGVSQSPRYKVAKRGQDVALRCDPISGHVSLFWYQQALGQGPEFLTYFQNEAQLDKSGLPSDRFFAERPEGSVSTLKIQRTQQEDSAVYLCASTFRVQETQYFGPGTRLLVL.